This TCR beta chain was sequenced during a study of response to subunit inactivated influenza vaccine. The table lists this clonotype with many counts. Its matching antigen is unknown. TCRdb re-called the RT-PCR reads through MiXCR, storing one row per CDR3 protein. The sample consists of fewer than 700,000 distinct CDR3 sequences, approximately 12% of them appearing once. This CDR3 comprises 13 residues. The germline CDR1 and CDR2 sequences are DFQATT and SNEGSKA (reference sequence). V lost 4 bases and J lost 3; bases outside the gene matches: 5. General study points: New T cells are recruited in small numbers by each seasonal influenza vaccination, according to the authors' suggestion.

This TCR came from a man aged 45-65 years who received an inactivated influenza vaccine. The V and J genes are TRBV20-1 and TRBJ2-5, with 7 bases identical to TRBD2. The sequenced sample was PBMCs from blood, obtained 45 days after vaccination. CDR3 bases: TGCAGTGCTATTGTCGCGGGAGAAGAGACCCAGTACTTC. Translated: CSAIVAGEETQYF.